A few counts support the clone carrying this T cell receptor beta chain. The antigen remains undetermined. All the people who gave samples were healthy bone marrow donors. With 60 Vbeta and 13 Jbeta primers, the PCR was carried out. Authors' analysis steps: In a later analysis, around 10 million of 60 million to 80 million unique beta chains occurred in at least two donors. TCRdb's table, derived via immunoSEQ multiplex PCR, lists solely in-frame clones and lacks some. V and J calls and clone size are copied from that table; D and trimming were computed from the DNA. The sample consists of about 100,000 clones, roughly 83% of them appearing once. This entry belongs to a study of cytomegalovirus exposure and HLA in healthy donors. Whole-study results and caveats: Reportedly, diagnosis of cytomegalovirus status by the classifier showed high specificity and sensitivity.

The CDR3 length is 15 residues. The V end lost 1 base, the J end lost 0 bases, and 12 bases lay between the germline ends. Germline V gene sequence: CDR1 SQVTM, CDR2 ANQGSEA. J is TRBJ1-2 and V is TRBV29-1; no definite D call. Material for sequencing was PBMCs. This TCR derives from a female donor in good health and CMV-seropositive. As DNA, the CDR3 is TGCAGCGTTGAAGGCCCCCCGAGGGCTAACTATGGCTACACCTTC. It yields the protein CSVEGPPRANYGYTF.